Shown below are 11 T cell receptor beta chains from a single sample sequenced in a study of control samples from healthy donors and cancer patients. Some clones are missing from TCRdb's copy, which holds only in-frame ones; the method was immunoSEQ multiplex PCR. The data hold approximately 130,000 clones, with approximately 87% observed a single time. Sequenced material: blood. The origin of the receptors is a man aged 55 to 69 in good health.

The chain has TRBV6-1 and TRBJ2-1; 9 bases line up with TRBD2. Trimming cost V 2 bases and J 9 bases; bases outside gene matches: 5. Germline CDR1 and CDR2: MNHNS and SASEGT. This CDR3 comprises 14 residues. CDR3 region: CASSERAGGAEQFF. DNA of the CDR3: TGTGCCAGCAGTGAAAGGGCGGGGGGGGCTGAGCAGTTCTTC.

This clone was recorded only once. V is TRBV14 and J is TRBJ1-2, with D maybe TRBD1 (5 bases). The CDR3 loop spans 15 amino acids. V lost 3 bases to trimming and J lost 8 bases, with 19 bases between them. Germline V gene sequence: CDR1 SGHDN, CDR2 FVKESK. The CDR3 DNA reads TGTGCCAGCAGCCACGCCGGGGGGGGAGTTTTCGGCTACACCTTC. Its translation: CASSHAGGGVFGYTF.

This rearrangement joins TRBV6-1 to TRBJ1-5; D unclear. V lost 2 bases and J 2 bases, leaving 10 bases between the germline ends. Germline V CDR1 and CDR2: MNHNS, SASEGT. The CDR3 is made up of 15 amino acids. The CDR3 coding sequence is TGTGCCAGCAGTGAACTACCGACTGGCAATCAGCCCCAGCATTTT. The encoded protein is CASSELPTGNQPQHF.

The rearrangement uses TRBV5-1 and TRBJ2-3; 11 bases agree with TRBD2. This CDR3 is built from 15 residues. With 2 bases clipped from V and 5 bases from J, the junction kept 4 bases outside the gene matches. Germline V gene data show CDR1 as SGHRS and CDR2 as YFSETQ. The CDR3 region is CASSFSGGAIDTQYF. In DNA, the CDR3 is TGCGCCAGCAGCTTTAGCGGGGGGGCGATAGATACGCAGTATTTT.

V and J are TRBV7-2 and TRBJ2-3; 8 nucleotides align to TRBD2. Germline trimming cut 3 bases from V and 2 bases from J; bases unmatched to any gene: 1. Germline V lookup: CDR1 SGHTA, CDR2 FQGNSA. The CDR3 length is 14 residues. The CDR3 coding sequence is TGTGCCAGCAGCTTCGGACTAGCCACAGATACGCAGTATTTT. Translation: CASSFGLATDTQYF.

This clone was observed once. The chain is built from TRBV18 and TRBJ2-7; D ambiguous. CDR3 length: 11 residues. The ends were cut back, 3 bases at V and 3 bases at J, with 3 bases in the middle. CDR1 is KGHSH, CDR2 LQKENI, per germline. The CDR3 DNA reads as TGTGCCAGCTCACCTAACTACGAGCAGTACTTC. Protein: CASSPNYEQYF.

This clone turned up a few times. The genes are TRBV5-1 and TRBJ2-2, with 9 nucleotides matching TRBD2. The CDR3 totals 14 residues. V dropped 0 bases and J dropped 6; count of bases not matched to a gene: 0. Germline CDR1 and CDR2: SGHRS and YFSETQ. CDR3 nucleotides: TGCGCCAGCAGCTTGGTAGCGGGGGCCGGGGAGCTGTTTTTT. Protein sequence: CASSLVAGAGELFF.

CDR3 nucleotides: TGCGCCAGCAGCTTGGCGCTAGCGGCCTACAATGAGCAGTTCTTC. Amino acids: CASSLALAAYNEQFF. J is TRBJ2-1 and V is TRBV5-1; 7 bases align to TRBD2. Germline trimming cut 0 bases from V and 2 bases from J; bases unmatched to any gene: 2. The CDR3 is made up of 15 amino acids. The germline CDR1 and CDR2 sequences are SGHRS and YFSETQ.

The chain couples TRBV23-1 to TRBJ1-5; D ambiguous. TRBV23-1 counts as an open reading frame of uncertain function. The V end was cut by 2 bases, the J end by 5 bases, with 10 bases between. CDR3 size: 14 residues. The CDR3 DNA reads TGCGCCAGCAGTCAAGAGGCAGATTATCAGCCCCAGCATTTT. Residues: CASSQEADYQPQHF.

The chain is built from TRBV18 and TRBJ1-6; 11 nucleotides agree with TRBD1. Trimming removed 5 bases from V and 8 bases from J; junction bases left unmatched: 8. Germline V gives CDR1 KGHSH, CDR2 LQKENI. The CDR3 sequence is 16 residues long. CDR3 bases: TGTGCCAGCTCAGCGGGGACAGGGGGAAATGATTCACCCCTCCACTTT. Amino acids: CASSAGTGGNDSPLHF.

The chain's CDR3 is CASSLAGRGPGEAFF. In nucleotides, the CDR3 is TGCGCCAGCAGCTTGGCCGGGAGGGGGCCAGGTGAAGCTTTCTTT. The J gene is TRBJ1-1, the V gene TRBV5-1, with TRBD1 matching over 7 bases. The V gene end was trimmed by 0 bases and the J gene end by 7 bases; junction bases not matched to a gene: 9. The V gene's germline CDR1 is SGHRS and CDR2 YFSETQ. The CDR3 spans 15 residues.